This entry is about one TCR beta chain. The antigen is not known. This sample was included in a study of beta chain features in type 1 diabetes. Regarding the study as a whole: Sampled from patients, naive, central memory and Treg TCRB repertoires appeared more similar than those sampled from healthy donors. People with Type 1 diabetes carried modestly yet significantly shorter TCRB CDR3s in all four CD4+ subsets. VDJ junctions from type 1 diabetes patients carried fewer insertions and larger deletions.

Investigators reverse transcribed all isolated RNA, so they sequenced expressed TCRB transcripts. TCRdb's copy holds only in-frame clones and misses some; the assay was immunoSEQ multiplex PCR. The sample lists under 250,000 clones, about 14% seen once, with around 0.025% in the top ten. The CDR3 extends over 15 amino acids. Trimming removed 6 bases from V and 0 bases from J, with 17 bases in between. The V gene's germline CDR1 is SQVTM and CDR2 ANQGSEA. There was one heparinised blood draw per donor, averaging roughly 110 mL. The sequence derives from a middle-aged woman in good health. The chain has TRBV29-1 and TRBJ1-1; the D gene is possibly TRBD1 (6 bases). Specimen: naive CD4+ T cells from blood. The CDR3 here is CSVQTTGRMNTEAFF. CDR3 sequence (DNA): TGCAGCGTCCAGACTACAGGGCGCATGAACACTGAAGCTTTCTTT.